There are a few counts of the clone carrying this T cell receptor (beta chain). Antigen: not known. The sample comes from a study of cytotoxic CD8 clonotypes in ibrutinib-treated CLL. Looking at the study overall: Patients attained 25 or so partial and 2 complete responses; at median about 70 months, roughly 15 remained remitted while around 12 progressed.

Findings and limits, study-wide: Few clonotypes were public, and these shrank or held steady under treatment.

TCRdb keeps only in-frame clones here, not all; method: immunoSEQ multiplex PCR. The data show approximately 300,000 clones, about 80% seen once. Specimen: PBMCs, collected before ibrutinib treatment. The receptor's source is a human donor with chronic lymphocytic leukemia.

CDR3: CASSLTGLTEAFF. CDR3 bases: TGTGCCAGCAGCTTAACGGGGCTCACTGAAGCTTTCTTT. The gene calls are TRBV7-3 and TRBJ1-1; possibly TRBD1 for D (5 bases). Germline values: CDR1 SGHTA, CDR2 FQGTGA. This CDR3 is built from 13 residues. Trimming pared 0 bases from V and 4 bases from J, leaving 6 bases between. The variable domain in full, with the rest retrieved from reference TRBV7-3 and TRBJ1-1, is GAGVSQTPSNKVTEKGKYVELRCDPISGHTALYWYRQSLGQGPEFLIYFQGTGAADDSGLPNDRFFAVRPEGSVSTLKIQRTERGDSAVYLCASSLTGLTEAFFGQGTRLTVV.